This TCR beta chain was sequenced for a study of cytomegalovirus exposure and HLA in healthy donors. This CDR3 is 12 amino acids long. V was cut by 7 bases and J by 4 bases, with 10 bases left in between. The germline CDR1 and CDR2 sequences are SNHLY and FYNNEI. Study conclusions and caveats: Testing in vitro showed a few CMV-associated chains specific for CMV antigens.

13 Jbeta primers and 60 Vbeta primers were used for the PCR. The table came from immunoSEQ multiplex PCR; TCRdb's copy has only in-frame clones and leaves some out. The table shows approximately 74,000 clones, with roughly 80% occurring only once. A note on this clone: What it binds is unknown.

The sequenced sample was PBMCs. This rearrangement joins TRBV2 to TRBJ2-5; D uncertain. The sequence was collected from a woman in her twenties or thirties in good health and CMV-seronegative. CDR3 nucleotides: TGTGCCAGCACAGGCTTAGGAGAGACCCAGTACTTC. Translated: CASTGLGETQYF.